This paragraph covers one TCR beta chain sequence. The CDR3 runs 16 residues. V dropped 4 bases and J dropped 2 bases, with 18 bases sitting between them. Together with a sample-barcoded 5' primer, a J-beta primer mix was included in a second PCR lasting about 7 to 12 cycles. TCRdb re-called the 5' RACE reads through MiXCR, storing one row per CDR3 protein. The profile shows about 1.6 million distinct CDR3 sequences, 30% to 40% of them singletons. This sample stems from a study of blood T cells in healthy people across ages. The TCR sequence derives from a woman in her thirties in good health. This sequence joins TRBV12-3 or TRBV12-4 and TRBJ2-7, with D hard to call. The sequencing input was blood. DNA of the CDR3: TGTGCCAGCAGTTCGCGGACGGTTGGAAACACCTACGAGCAGTACTTC. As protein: CASSSRTVGNTYEQYF.